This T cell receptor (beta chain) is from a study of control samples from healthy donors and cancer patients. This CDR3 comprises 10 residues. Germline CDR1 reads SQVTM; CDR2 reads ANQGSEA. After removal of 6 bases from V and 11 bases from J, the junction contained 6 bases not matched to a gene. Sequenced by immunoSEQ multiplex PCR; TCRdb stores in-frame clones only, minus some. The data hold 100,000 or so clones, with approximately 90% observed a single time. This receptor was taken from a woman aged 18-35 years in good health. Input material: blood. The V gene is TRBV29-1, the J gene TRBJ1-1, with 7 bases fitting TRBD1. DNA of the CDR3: TGCAGCGTGGATGACAGGGCGGCTTTCTTT. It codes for CSVDDRAAFF. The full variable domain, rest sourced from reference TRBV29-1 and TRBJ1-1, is SAVISQKPSRDICQRGTSLTIQCQVDSQVTMMFWYRQQPGQSLTLIATANQGSEATYESGFVIDKFPISRPNLTFSTLTVSNMSPEDSSIYLCSVDDRAAFFGQGTRLTVV.